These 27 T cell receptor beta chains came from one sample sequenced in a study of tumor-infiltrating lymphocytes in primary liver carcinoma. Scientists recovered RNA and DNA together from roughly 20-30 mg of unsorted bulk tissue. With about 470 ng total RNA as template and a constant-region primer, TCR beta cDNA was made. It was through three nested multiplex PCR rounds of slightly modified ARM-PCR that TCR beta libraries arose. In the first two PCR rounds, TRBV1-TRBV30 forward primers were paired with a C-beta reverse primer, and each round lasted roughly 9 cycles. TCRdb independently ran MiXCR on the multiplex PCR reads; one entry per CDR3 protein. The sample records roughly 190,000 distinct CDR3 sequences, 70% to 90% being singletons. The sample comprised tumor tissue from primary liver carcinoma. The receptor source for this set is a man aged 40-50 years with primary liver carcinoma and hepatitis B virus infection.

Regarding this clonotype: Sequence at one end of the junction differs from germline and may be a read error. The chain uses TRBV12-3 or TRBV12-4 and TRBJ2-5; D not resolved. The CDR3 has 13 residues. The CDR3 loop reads CASSVDDQETQYF. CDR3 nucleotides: TGTGCCAGCAGCGTAGACGACCAAGAGACCCAATACTTC.

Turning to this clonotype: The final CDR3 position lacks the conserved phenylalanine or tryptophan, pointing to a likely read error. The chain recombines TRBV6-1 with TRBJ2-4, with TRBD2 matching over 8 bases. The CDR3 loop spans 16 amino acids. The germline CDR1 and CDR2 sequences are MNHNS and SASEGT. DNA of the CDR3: TGTGCTAGCAGTGCCACGGGGGGGTTCGGCAAAAACATTCAGTACTCC. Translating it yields CASSATGGFGKNIQYS.

The CDR3 sequence is CASSHLSAESSEQFF. In nucleotides, the CDR3 is TGTGCCAGCAGCCACCTCTCTGCTGAGAGCAGTGAGCAGTTCTTC. The chain combines TRBV11-3 with TRBJ2-1, with no clear D. Germline V gene data show CDR1 as SGHNT and CDR2 as YENEEA. This CDR3 is built from 15 residues. The V gene lost 5 bases and the J gene lost 9 bases, with 20 bases spanning the gap.

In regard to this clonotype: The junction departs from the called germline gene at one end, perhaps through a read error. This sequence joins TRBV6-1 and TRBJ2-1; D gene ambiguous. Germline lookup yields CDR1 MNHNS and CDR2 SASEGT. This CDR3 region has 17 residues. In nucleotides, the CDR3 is TGTGCCAGCAGTGAAGCGCAAGGTAGCTTCTTGTACAATGTGCAGTTCTTC. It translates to CASSEAQGSFLYNVQFF.

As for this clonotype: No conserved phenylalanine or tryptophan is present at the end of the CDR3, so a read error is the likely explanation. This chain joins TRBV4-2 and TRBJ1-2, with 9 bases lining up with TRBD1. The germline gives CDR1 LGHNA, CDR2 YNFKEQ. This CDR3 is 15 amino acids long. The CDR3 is CANSQYGTGPYGYTI. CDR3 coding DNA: TGTGCCAACAGCCAATACGGGACAGGGCCCTATGGCTACACCATC.

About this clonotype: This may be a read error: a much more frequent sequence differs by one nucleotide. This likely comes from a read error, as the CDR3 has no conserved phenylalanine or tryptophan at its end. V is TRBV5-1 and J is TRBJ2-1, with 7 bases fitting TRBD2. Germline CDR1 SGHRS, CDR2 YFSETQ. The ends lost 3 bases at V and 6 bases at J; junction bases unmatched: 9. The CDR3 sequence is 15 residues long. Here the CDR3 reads CASSSDLTSRNEQFL. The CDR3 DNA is TGCGCCAGCAGCTCCGACCTGACTAGCCGCAATGAGCAGTTCTTG.

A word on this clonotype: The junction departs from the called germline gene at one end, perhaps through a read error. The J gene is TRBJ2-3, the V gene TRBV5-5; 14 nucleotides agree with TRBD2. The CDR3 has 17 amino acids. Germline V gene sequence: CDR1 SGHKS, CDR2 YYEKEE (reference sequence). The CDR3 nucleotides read TGTGCCAGCAGCCCGACTGGGACTAGCGGGAGTGGAGATACGCGGTATTTT. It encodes CASSPTGTSGSGDTRYF.

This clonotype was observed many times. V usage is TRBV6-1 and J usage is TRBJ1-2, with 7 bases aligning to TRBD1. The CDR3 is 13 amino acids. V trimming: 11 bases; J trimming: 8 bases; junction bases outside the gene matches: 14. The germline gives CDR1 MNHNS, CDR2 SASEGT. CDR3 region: CAVRQGLTGGYTF. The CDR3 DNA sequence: TGTGCCGTTCGACAGGGTTTGACCGGGGGCTACACCTTC.

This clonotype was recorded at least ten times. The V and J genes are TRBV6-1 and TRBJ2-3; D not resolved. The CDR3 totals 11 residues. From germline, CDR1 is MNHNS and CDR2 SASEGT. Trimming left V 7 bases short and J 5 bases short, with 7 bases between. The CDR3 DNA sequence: TGTGCCAGCAATTTCGGAGATACGCAGTATTTT. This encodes CASNFGDTQYF.

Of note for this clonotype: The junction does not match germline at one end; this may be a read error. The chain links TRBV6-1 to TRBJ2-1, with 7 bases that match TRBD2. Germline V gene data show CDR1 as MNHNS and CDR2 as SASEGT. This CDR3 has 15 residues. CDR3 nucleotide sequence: TGTACCAGCAGTGAAGAATCGGGAGGACACAATGAGCAGTTCTTC. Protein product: CTSSEESGGHNEQFF.

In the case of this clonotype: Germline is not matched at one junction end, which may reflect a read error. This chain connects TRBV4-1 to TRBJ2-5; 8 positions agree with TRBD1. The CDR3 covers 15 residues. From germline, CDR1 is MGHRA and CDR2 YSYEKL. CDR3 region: CASSQGGQGWENQYF. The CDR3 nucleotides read TGCGCCAGTAGTCAAGGTGGACAGGGTTGGGAGAACCAGTACTTC.

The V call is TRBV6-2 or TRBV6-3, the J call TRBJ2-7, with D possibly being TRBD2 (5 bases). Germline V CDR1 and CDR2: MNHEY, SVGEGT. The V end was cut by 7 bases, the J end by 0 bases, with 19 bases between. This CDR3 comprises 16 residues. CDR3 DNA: TGTGCCAGCAACGACGGGGATCCCTTGAACTCCTACGAGCAGTACTTC. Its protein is CASNDGDPLNSYEQYF.

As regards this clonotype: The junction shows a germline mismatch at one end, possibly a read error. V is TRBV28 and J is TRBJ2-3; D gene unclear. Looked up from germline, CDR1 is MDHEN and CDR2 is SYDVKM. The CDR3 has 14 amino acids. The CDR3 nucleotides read TGTCCCAGCTCTAATACAGTGCTGACAGATACGCAGTATTTT. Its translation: CPSSNTVLTDTQYF.

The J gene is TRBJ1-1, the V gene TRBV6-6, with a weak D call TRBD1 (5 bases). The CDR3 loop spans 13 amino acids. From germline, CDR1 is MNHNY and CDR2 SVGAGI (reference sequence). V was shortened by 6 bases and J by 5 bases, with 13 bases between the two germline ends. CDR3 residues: CASSIMGTTEAFF. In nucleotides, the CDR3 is TGTGCCAGCAGCATAATGGGGACTACTGAAGCTTTCTTT.

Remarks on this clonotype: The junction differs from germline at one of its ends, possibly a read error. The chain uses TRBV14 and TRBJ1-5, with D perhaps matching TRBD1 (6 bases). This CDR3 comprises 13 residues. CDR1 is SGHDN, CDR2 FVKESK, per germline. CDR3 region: CASSQGQDQPLHF. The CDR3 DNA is TGTGCCAGCAGCCAAGGACAGGATCAGCCCCTGCATTTT. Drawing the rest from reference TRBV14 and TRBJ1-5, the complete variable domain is EAGVTQFPSHSVIEKGQTVTLRCDPISGHDNLYWYRRVMGKEIKFLLHFVKESKQDESGMPNNRFLAERTGGTYSTLKVQPAELEDSGVYFCASSQGQDQPLHFGDGTRLSIL.

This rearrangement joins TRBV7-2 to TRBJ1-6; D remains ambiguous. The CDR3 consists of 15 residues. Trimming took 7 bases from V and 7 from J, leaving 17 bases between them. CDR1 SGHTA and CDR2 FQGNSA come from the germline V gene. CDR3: CASTETGISNSPLHF. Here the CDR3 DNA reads TGTGCCAGCACCGAAACCGGGATTTCAAATTCACCCCTCCACTTT. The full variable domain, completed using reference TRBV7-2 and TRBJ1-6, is GAGVSQSPSNKVTEKGKDVELRCDPISGHTALYWYRQSLGQGLEFLIYFQGNSAPDKSGLPSDRFSAERTGGSVSTLTIQRTQQEDSAVYLCASTETGISNSPLHFGNGTRLTVT.

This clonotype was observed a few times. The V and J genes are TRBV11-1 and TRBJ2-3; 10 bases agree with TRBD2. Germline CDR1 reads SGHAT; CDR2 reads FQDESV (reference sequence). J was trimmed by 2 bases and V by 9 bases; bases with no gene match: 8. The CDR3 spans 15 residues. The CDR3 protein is CASSLAGGNTDTQYF. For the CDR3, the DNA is TGTGCCAGTAGTTTAGCGGGAGGAAACACAGATACGCAGTATTTT.

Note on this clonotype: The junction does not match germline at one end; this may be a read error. The CDR3, as DNA: TGCGCCAGTAGCCAAGATGTAAGGGGCCAGTACAATGAGCAGTTCTTC. Amino acids: CASSQDVRGQYNEQFF. The chain links TRBV4-3 to TRBJ2-1; possibly TRBD1 for D (5 bases). CDR1 is LGHNA and CDR2 is YSLEER in the germline V gene. This CDR3 spans 16 amino acids.

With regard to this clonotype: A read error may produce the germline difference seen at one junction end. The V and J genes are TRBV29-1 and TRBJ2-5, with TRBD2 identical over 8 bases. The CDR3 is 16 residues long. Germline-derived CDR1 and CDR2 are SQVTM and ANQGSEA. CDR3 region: CSAYTTPGLEGETQYF. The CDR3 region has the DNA TGCAGCGCCTACACGACTCCGGGACTAGAGGGAGAGACACAGTACTTC.

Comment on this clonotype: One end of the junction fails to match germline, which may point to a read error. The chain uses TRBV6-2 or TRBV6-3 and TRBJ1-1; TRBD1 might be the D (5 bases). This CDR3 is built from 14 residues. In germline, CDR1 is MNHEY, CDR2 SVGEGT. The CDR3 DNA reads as TGTACCAGCAGATTGTCAGGGCTGAACACTGAGGCTTTCTTT. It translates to CTSRLSGLNTEAFF.

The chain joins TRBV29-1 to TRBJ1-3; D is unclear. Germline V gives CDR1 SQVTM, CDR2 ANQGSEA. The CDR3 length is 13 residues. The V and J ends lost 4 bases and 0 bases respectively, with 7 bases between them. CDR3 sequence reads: CSVGVNSGNTIYF. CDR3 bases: TGCAGCGTTGGGGTGAACTCTGGAAACACCATATATTTT.

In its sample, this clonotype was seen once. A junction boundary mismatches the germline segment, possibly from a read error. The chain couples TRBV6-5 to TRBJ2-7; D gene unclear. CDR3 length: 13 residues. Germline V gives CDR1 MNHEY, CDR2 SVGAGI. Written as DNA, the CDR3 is TGTGTCAGCATTTCCCTAAGTTCTCACGAGCAGTACTTC. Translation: CVSISLSSHEQYF.

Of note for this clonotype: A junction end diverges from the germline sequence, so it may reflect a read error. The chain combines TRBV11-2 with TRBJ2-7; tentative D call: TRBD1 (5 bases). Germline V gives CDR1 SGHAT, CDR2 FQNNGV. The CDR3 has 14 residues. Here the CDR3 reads CASSYNRSSYEQHF. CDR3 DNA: TGTGCCAGCAGCTATAACAGGAGCTCCTACGAGCAGCACTTC.

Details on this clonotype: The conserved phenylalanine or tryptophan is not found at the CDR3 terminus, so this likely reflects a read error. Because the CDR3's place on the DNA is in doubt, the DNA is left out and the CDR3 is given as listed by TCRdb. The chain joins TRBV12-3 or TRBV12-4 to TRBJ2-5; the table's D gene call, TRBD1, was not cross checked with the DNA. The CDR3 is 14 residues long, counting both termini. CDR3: CASSPAGIEETRYS.

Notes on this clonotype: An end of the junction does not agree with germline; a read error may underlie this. The CDR3 DNA is TGCAACGTGGGGGCCAGCGGGAGGCCCGATACGCAATATTTT. Protein sequence: CNVGASGRPDTQYF. The gene calls are TRBV29-1 and TRBJ2-3, with TRBD2 matching over 9 bases. The CDR3 is 14 residues long. Germline V CDR1 and CDR2: SQVTM, ANQGSEA.

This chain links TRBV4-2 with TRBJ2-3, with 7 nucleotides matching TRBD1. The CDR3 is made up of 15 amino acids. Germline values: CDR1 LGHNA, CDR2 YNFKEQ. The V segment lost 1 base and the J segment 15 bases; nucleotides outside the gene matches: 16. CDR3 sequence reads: CASSQGQGAADTRYF. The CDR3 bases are TGTGCCAGCAGCCAAGGACAGGGTGCGGCAGATACGCGTTATTTT.

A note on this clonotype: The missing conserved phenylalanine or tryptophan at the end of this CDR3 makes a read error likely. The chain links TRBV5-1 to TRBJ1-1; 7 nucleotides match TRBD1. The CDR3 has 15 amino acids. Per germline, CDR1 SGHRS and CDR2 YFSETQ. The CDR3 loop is CVNSLQTGMNTEAFI. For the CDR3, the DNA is TGCGTCAACAGTTTGCAGACAGGGATGAACACTGAAGCTTTCATT.